The 5 T cell receptor beta chains in this list originate from one sample, sequenced in a study of T cell responses to AZD1222 COVID-19 vaccine (dated by TCRdb to about 2021). The time point label for this specimen denotes: about 28 days (+/-7) after the second vaccine dose. The library was generated by the immunoSEQ multiplex PCR assay. TCRdb took this table from immuneACCESS and kept in-frame rearrangements with V and J called. Such tables lack part of the clones; where checked against another copy, unresolved V genes explain under half of the gap, and the rest is unexplained. This sample has roughly 77,000 clones in its table, and about 92% of those were observed once. Roughly 5.1% of the sample goes to the ten largest clones. The source material was peripheral blood, sampled 28 days after the second AZD1222 dose. These receptors came from an adult who received the AZD1222 COVID-19 vaccine.

The chain employs TRBV25-1 and TRBJ1-2, with D possibly TRBD1 on 6 matching bases. Trimming took off 6 bases at V and 3 bases at J, with 17 bases between the two ends. The germline CDR1 and CDR2 sequences are MGHDK and SYGVNS. This CDR3 has 15 amino acids. CDR3 protein: CASRGGGKSDYGYTF. In nucleotides, the CDR3 is TGTGCCAGCAGGGGAGGGGGGAAATCTGACTATGGCTACACCTTC.

V gene TRBV28 combines with J gene TRBJ1-2; D is uncertain. The ends were cut back, 5 bases at V and 7 bases at J, with 17 bases in the middle. The CDR3 is 14 residues long. Germline V gene data show CDR1 as MDHEN and CDR2 as SYDVKM. The CDR3 here is CASSAEGVVSGYTF. The CDR3 DNA is TGTGCCAGCAGTGCTGAGGGAGTCGTCTCTGGCTACACCTTC.

This chain links TRBV28 with TRBJ1-1; D is uncertain. Germline V gene lookup returns CDR1 MDHEN and CDR2 SYDVKM. The CDR3 spans 13 residues. Trimming took off 0 bases at V and 7 bases at J, with 9 bases between the two ends. The CDR3 loop reads CASSLWGAIEAFF. CDR3 bases: TGTGCCAGCAGTTTATGGGGTGCGATTGAAGCTTTCTTT.

A single count supports this clone. The chain has TRBV7-6 and TRBJ2-7; TRBD2 matches at 10 bases. Germline V CDR1 and CDR2: SGHVS, FNYEAQ. This CDR3 contains 19 residues. The V gene end was trimmed by 1 base and the J gene end by 7 bases; junction bases not matched to a gene: 19. Here the CDR3 reads CASSLGILRPAGGPEEQYF. DNA for the CDR3: TGTGCCAGCAGCTTAGGGATTCTACGGCCAGCGGGAGGGCCGGAAGAGCAGTACTTC.

The rearrangement joins TRBV3-1 (or the pseudogene TRBV3-2) to TRBJ1-5; D is possibly TRBD1 (6 bases). The CDR3 is made up of 14 amino acids. V shed 6 bases and J shed 2 bases, with 11 bases lying between them. CDR1 and CDR2 from the germline V gene are LGHDT and YNNKEL (reference sequence). CDR3 protein: CASSGRQGNQPQHF. CDR3 sequence (DNA): TGTGCCAGCAGTGGCCGACAGGGCAATCAGCCCCAGCATTTT.